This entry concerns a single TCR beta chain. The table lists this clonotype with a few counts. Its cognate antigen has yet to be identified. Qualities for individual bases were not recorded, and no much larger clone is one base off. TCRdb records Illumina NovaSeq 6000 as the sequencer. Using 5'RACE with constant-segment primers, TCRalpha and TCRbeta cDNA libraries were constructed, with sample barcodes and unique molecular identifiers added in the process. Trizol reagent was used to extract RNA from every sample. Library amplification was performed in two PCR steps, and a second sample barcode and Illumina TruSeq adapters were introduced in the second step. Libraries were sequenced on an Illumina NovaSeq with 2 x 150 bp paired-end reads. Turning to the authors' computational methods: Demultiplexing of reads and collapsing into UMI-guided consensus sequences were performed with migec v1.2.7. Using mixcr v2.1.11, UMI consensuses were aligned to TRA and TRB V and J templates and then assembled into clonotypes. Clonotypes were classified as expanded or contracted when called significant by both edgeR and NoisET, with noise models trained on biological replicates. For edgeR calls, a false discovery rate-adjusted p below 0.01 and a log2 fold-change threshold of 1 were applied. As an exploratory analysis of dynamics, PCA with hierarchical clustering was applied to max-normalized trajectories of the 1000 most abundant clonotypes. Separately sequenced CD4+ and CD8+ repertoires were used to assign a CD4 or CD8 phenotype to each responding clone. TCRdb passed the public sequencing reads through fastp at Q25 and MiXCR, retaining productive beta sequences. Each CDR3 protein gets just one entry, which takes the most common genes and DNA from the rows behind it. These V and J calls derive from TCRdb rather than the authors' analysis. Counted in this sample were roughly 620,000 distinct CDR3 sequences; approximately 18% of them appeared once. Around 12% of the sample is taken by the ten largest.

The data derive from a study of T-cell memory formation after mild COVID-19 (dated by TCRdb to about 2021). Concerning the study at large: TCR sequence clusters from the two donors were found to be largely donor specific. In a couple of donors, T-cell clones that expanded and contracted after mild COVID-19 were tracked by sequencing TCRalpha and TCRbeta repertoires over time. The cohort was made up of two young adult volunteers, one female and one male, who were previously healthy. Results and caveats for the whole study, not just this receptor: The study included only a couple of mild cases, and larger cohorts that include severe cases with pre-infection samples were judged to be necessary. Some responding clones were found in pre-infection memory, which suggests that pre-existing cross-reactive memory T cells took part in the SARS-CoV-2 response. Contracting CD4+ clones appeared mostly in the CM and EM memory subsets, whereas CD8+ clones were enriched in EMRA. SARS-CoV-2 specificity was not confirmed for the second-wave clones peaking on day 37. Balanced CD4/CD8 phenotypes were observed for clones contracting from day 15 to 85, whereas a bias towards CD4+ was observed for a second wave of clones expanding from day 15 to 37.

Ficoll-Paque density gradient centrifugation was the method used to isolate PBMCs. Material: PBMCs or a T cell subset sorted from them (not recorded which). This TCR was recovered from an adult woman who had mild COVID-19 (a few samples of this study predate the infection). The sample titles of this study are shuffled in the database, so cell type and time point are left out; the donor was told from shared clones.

In nucleotides, the sequence is TGCAGTGCTAGATCGCAGGGGATGAACACTGAAGCTTTCTTT. Its translation is CSARSQGMNTEAFF. This chain joins TRBV20-1 to TRBJ1-1; the D gene is perhaps TRBD1, on 6 matching bases. The germline V gene (reference sequence) yields DFQATT for CDR1 and SNEGSKA for CDR2. The CDR3 contains 14 residues, cysteine and phenylalanine counted. Just the 42-base CDR3 DNA is kept, in frame starting at base 1. The V and J ends are trimmed by 2 bases and 0 bases, leaving 10 bases between them.